Shown below are 29 T cell receptor beta chains from a single sample sequenced in a study of CD8+CD57+ T cells in acquired aplastic anemia. Investigators profiled TCR beta VDJ and CDR3 from genomic DNA template. TCRdb recomputed calls from the reads with MiXCR, one row per CDR3 protein. The sample shows a few hundred thousand distinct CDR3 sequences, around 63% of them seen only once. The source material was sorted CD4+, CD8+, or CD8+CD57+ T cells (not recorded which) from PBMCs. These receptors all come from a human donor in good health.

J is TRBJ2-5 and V is TRBV20-1, with TRBD1 as a possible D gene (5 bases). The V gene lost 6 bases and the J gene lost 4 bases, with 12 bases spanning the gap. The length of the CDR3 is 12 residues. In germline, CDR1 is DFQATT, CDR2 SNEGSKA (reference sequence). Here the CDR3 reads CSAQGGVETQYF. CDR3 in DNA: TGCAGTGCCCAGGGTGGGGTAGAGACCCAGTACTTC.

The CDR3 loop is CASSEYASGGVDTQYF. Written as DNA, the CDR3 is TGTGCCAGCAGTGAATATGCTAGCGGGGGCGTAGATACGCAGTATTTT. This chain joins TRBV25-1 and TRBJ2-3, with 10 bases lining up with TRBD2. Germline lookup yields CDR1 MGHDK and CDR2 SYGVNS. There are 16 residues in the CDR3. V lost 0 bases, J lost 5 bases, and 5 bases stayed unmatched.

The chain's CDR3 is CAINRDGDYGYTF. The CDR3 nucleotides read TGTGCCATCAATAGGGACGGAGACTATGGCTACACCTTC. This sequence joins TRBV10-3 and TRBJ1-2, with D possibly being TRBD1 (5 bases). The CDR3 runs to 13 residues. The germline V gene encodes CDR1 ENHRY and CDR2 SYGVKD. The V end lost 7 bases, the J end lost 3 bases, and 12 bases lay between the germline ends.

The genes are TRBV2 and TRBJ2-2; 8 bases map to TRBD1. Per germline, CDR1 SNHLY and CDR2 FYNNEI. The junction had 6 bases not matched to a gene; V was cut back by 6 bases and J by 6 bases. The CDR3 extends over 14 amino acids. Here the CDR3 DNA reads TGTGCCAGCAGCTTACAGGGGGTGGCCGGGGAGCTGTTTTTT. Translating gives CASSLQGVAGELFF.

The chain uses TRBV5-1 and TRBJ2-1, with D possibly being TRBD2 (6 bases). Germline V gives CDR1 SGHRS, CDR2 YFSETQ. The CDR3 runs 16 residues. V gave up 4 bases and J gave up 1 base, with 15 bases separating them. This CDR3 reads CASSPPLLASYNEQFF. The CDR3 DNA reads as TGCGCCAGCAGCCCCCCCCTCCTAGCGTCCTACAATGAGCAGTTCTTC.

Ten or more counts support this clonotype. V gene TRBV24-1 combines with J gene TRBJ2-2; TRBD1 might be the D (6 bases). V lost 4 bases and J 8 bases, leaving 13 bases between the germline ends. CDR1 and CDR2 from the germline V gene are KGHDR and SFDVKD. The CDR3 is made up of 14 amino acids. The CDR3 DNA follows: TGTGCCACCAGTGACATAGGGGGTTCGGGGGAGCTGTTTTTT. It codes for CATSDIGGSGELFF.

The genes are TRBV6-5 and TRBJ1-3, with no clear D. This CDR3 has 16 residues. Trimming shortened V by 6 bases and J by 2 bases, and 17 bases separated the two germline ends. Germline V lookup: CDR1 MNHEY, CDR2 SVGAGI. In DNA form, the CDR3 reads TGTGCCAGCAGGATGGAGGGATCGGGGACTGGAAACACCATATATTTT. Its protein is CASRMEGSGTGNTIYF.

This clonotype was found many times. The chain links TRBV3-1 to TRBJ1-6; maybe TRBD1 (5 bases). Trimming took 0 bases from V and 9 from J, leaving 6 bases between them. The CDR3 covers 13 residues. CDR1 and CDR2 from the germline V gene are LGHDT and YNNKEL (reference sequence). CDR3 nucleotide sequence: TGTGCCAGCAGCCAAGATCAGGGTTCACCCCTCCACTTT. It encodes CASSQDQGSPLHF.

The V and J genes are TRBV10-3 and TRBJ2-1, with D possibly matching TRBD1 (6 bases). Trimming stripped 8 bases from V and 7 bases from J, with 9 bases between. The CDR3 covers 11 residues. Germline lookup yields CDR1 ENHRY and CDR2 SYGVKD. In DNA form, the CDR3 reads TGTGCCATCGCAAGGGGGAATGAGCAGTTCTTC. It codes for CAIARGNEQFF.

A few counts support this clonotype. The rearrangement links TRBV20-1 to TRBJ2-7, with 7 bases identical to TRBD1. The CDR3 is made up of 13 amino acids. CDR1 DFQATT and CDR2 SNEGSKA come from the germline V gene (reference sequence). Unmatched junction bases numbered 6, after V lost 5 bases and J lost 2 bases. The CDR3 is CSASHRGTYEQYF. CDR3 sequence (DNA): TGCAGTGCTTCACACAGGGGTACCTACGAGCAGTACTTC.

This clonotype was found a few times. The chain is built from TRBV7-9 and TRBJ1-4; no firm D call. Trimming took 1 base from V and 8 from J, leaving 8 bases between them. Germline values: CDR1 SEHNR, CDR2 FQNEAQ (reference sequence). The CDR3 consists of 13 residues. DNA of the CDR3: TGTGCCAGCAGCTTAGAAGTCGCGGAAAAACTGTTTTTT. This codes for CASSLEVAEKLFF.

V and J are TRBV9 and TRBJ2-7; D is possibly TRBD1 (5 bases). V lost 3 bases and J 5 bases, leaving 15 bases between the germline ends. CDR1 is SGDLS and CDR2 is YYNGEE in the germline V gene. The CDR3 is 14 amino acids. The CDR3 DNA follows: TGTGCCAGCAGCGGCAGGGAAACTTTGGACGAGCAGTACTTC. It is translated as CASSGRETLDEQYF.

This chain connects TRBV2 to TRBJ1-4, with TRBD1 as a possible D gene (6 bases). CDR3 length equals 15 residues. From germline, CDR1 is SNHLY and CDR2 FYNNEI. V lost 1 base to trimming and J lost 8 bases, with 14 bases between them. The CDR3 reads CASSEVQGFLEKLFF. The CDR3 DNA is TGTGCCAGCAGTGAAGTTCAGGGGTTTTTGGAAAAACTGTTTTTT. The variable domain in full, with the rest retrieved from reference TRBV2 and TRBJ1-4, is EPEVTQTPSHQVTQMGQEVILRCVPISNHLYFYWYRQILGQKVEFLVSFYNNEISEKSEIFDDQFSVERPDGSNFTLKIRSTKLEDSAMYFCASSEVQGFLEKLFFGSGTQLSVL.

The chain joins TRBV20-1 to TRBJ1-6; D is undetermined. CDR3 length: 16 amino acids. Germline CDR1 is DFQATT and CDR2 is SNEGSKA (reference sequence). V lost 0 bases and J lost 0, with 9 bases in between. The CDR3 reads CSARDLRSSYNSPLHF. In DNA, the CDR3 is TGCAGTGCTAGAGATCTAAGGTCCTCCTATAATTCACCCCTCCACTTT.

This clonotype was counted a single time. The chain uses TRBV2 and TRBJ2-1, with D perhaps matching TRBD2 (5 bases). Germline V CDR1 and CDR2: SNHLY, FYNNEI. V lost 4 bases, J lost 10 bases, and 8 bases lay in between. The CDR3 loop spans 11 amino acids. DNA of the CDR3: TGTGCCAGCAGTGCAAGCGGCGAGCAGTTCTTC. Amino acid sequence: CASSASGEQFF.

The V call is TRBV24-1, the J call TRBJ2-5, with D perhaps assigned TRBD1 or TRBD2 (6 bases each). V was shortened by 6 bases and J by 4 bases, with 23 bases between the two germline ends. Looked up from germline, CDR1 is KGHDR and CDR2 is SFDVKD. The CDR3 length is 17 residues. CDR3 loop: CATSLGTDTGGVETQYF. The CDR3 bases are TGTGCCACCAGTTTAGGGACGGACACCGGGGGCGTAGAGACCCAGTACTTC.

DNA of the CDR3: TGTGCCAGCAGCCGAGGGACTAGCGGGAGCCTAACTGAGGCAGATACGCAGTATTTT. It codes for CASSRGTSGSLTEADTQYF. The chain carries TRBV7-9 and TRBJ2-3, with 14 nucleotides matching TRBD2. Germline assignment: CDR1 SEHNR and CDR2 FQNEAQ (reference sequence). The CDR3 has 19 residues. With 5 bases clipped from V and 4 bases from J, the junction kept 14 bases outside the gene matches.

This clonotype has a count of ten or more. This chain connects TRBV12-5 to TRBJ1-1; D call uncertain. Germline CDR1 LGHNT, CDR2 FRNRAP. Trimming shortened V by 0 bases and J by 1 base, and 3 bases separated the two germline ends. There are 13 residues in the CDR3. The CDR3 region has the DNA TGTGCTAGTGGTTTGGTGAGGAACACTGAAGCTTTCTTT. This codes for CASGLVRNTEAFF.

On this clonotype itself: This may be a read error: a much more frequent sequence differs by one nucleotide. The chain has TRBV6-5 and TRBJ2-1, with D perhaps being TRBD1 or TRBD2 (5 bases each). CDR3 length: 15 amino acids. The germline V gene encodes CDR1 MNHEY and CDR2 SVGAGI. This CDR3 is CASSHSGAVGNEQFF. The CDR3 bases are TGTGCCAGCAGTCACTCCGGGGCGGTCGGGAATGAGCAGTTCTTC.

The chain employs TRBV29-1 and TRBJ2-1, with a possible D match to TRBD2 (6 bases). Trimming took 7 bases from V and 4 from J, leaving 8 bases between them. This CDR3 region has 11 residues. Germline CDR1 is SQVTM and CDR2 is ANQGSEA. The CDR3 sequence: CSGDSYNEQFF. The CDR3 DNA follows: TGCAGCGGGGACTCTTACAATGAGCAGTTCTTC.

A few counts support this clonotype. The V call is TRBV29-1, the J call TRBJ2-5; TRBD2 matches 7 bases. The length of the CDR3 is 15 residues. V trimming: 0 bases; J trimming: 2 bases; junction bases outside the gene matches: 6. Germline CDR1 reads SQVTM; CDR2 reads ANQGSEA. The CDR3 region is CSVEEGLGRQETQYF. The CDR3 nucleotides read TGCAGCGTTGAAGAAGGACTAGGTCGACAAGAGACCCAGTACTTC. Full variable domain (remainder filled in from reference TRBV29-1 and TRBJ2-5): SAVISQKPSRDICQRGTSLTIQCQVDSQVTMMFWYRQQPGQSLTLIATANQGSEATYESGFVIDKFPISRPNLTFSTLTVSNMSPEDSSIYLCSVEEGLGRQETQYFGPGTRLLVL.

This sequence joins TRBV24-1 and TRBJ1-6, with D tentatively TRBD1 (5 bases). V was clipped by 3 bases and J by 5 bases, with 7 bases between them. Germline V lookup: CDR1 KGHDR, CDR2 SFDVKD. This CDR3 spans 14 amino acids. In DNA, the CDR3 is TGTGCCACCAGTGATATAGGGGATAATTCACCCCTCCACTTT. Residues: CATSDIGDNSPLHF.

This clonotype was counted ten times or more. The chain couples TRBV29-1 to TRBJ2-7; 11 bases align to TRBD2. Looked up from germline, CDR1 is SQVTM and CDR2 is ANQGSEA. The CDR3 is 17 amino acids. Trimming at V came to 2 bases and at J to 2 bases, leaving 11 bases not matched to a gene. CDR3 DNA sequence: TGCAGCGTTGAATTGGGAACACCTAGCGGGAGGCCCTACGAGCAGTACTTC. This sequence encodes CSVELGTPSGRPYEQYF.

J is TRBJ2-3 and V is TRBV9; D uncertain. The CDR3 totals 15 residues. Looked up from germline, CDR1 is SGDLS and CDR2 is YYNGEE. The ends were cut back, 0 bases at V and 2 bases at J, with 10 bases in the middle. CDR3 DNA sequence: TGTGCCAGCAGCGTAGAAAATGAGTTCACAGATACGCAGTATTTT. Translation gives CASSVENEFTDTQYF.

The J gene is TRBJ1-1, the V gene TRBV24-1; 10 bases map to TRBD1. This CDR3 has 16 residues. Losses at the gene ends were 10 bases for V and 2 bases for J; bases not matched to a gene: 12. Looked up from germline, CDR1 is KGHDR and CDR2 is SFDVKD. This CDR3 is CATRPGQGFENTEAFF. CDR3 coding DNA: TGTGCCACGCGACCGGGACAGGGGTTTGAAAACACTGAAGCTTTCTTT.

The chain uses TRBV6-6 and TRBJ1-5, with D possibly TRBD1 on 6 matching bases. Germline-derived CDR1 and CDR2 are MNHNY and SVGAGI (reference sequence). The CDR3 totals 14 residues. Trimming took 6 bases from V and 4 from J, leaving 13 bases between them. CDR3 in DNA: TGTGCCAGCAGCTCCTTAGGACAGAATCAGCCCCAGCATTTT. Its translation: CASSSLGQNQPQHF.

The chain uses TRBV7-3 and TRBJ2-3; TRBD2 aligns across 8 bases. V lost 5 bases to trimming and J lost 0 bases; unmatched junction nucleotides: 4. The CDR3 covers 15 residues. Germline V gene lookup returns CDR1 SGHTA and CDR2 FQGTGA. The DNA of the CDR3 is TGTGCCAGCAGCCCCGGGACTAGGAGCACAGATACGCAGTATTTT. Amino acids: CASSPGTRSTDTQYF. The entire variable domain, with the rest obtained from reference TRBV7-3 and TRBJ2-3, is as follows: GAGVSQTPSNKVTEKGKYVELRCDPISGHTALYWYRQSLGQGPEFLIYFQGTGAADDSGLPNDRFFAVRPEGSVSTLKIQRTERGDSAVYLCASSPGTRSTDTQYFGPGTRLTVL.

The CDR3 is CASSREVNTEAFF. In DNA form, the CDR3 reads TGCGCCAGCAGCCGAGAGGTGAACACTGAAGCTTTCTTT. The V gene is TRBV4-1, the J gene TRBJ1-1, with D unresolved. This CDR3 is 13 amino acids long. Germline V gene sequence: CDR1 MGHRA, CDR2 YSYEKL. Between the trimmed V and J ends, which lost 4 bases and 0 bases, there was a span of 6 bases.

This clonotype occurred many times. The rearrangement joins TRBV6-5 to TRBJ2-1, with unresolved D. Per the germline V gene, CDR1 is MNHEY and CDR2 is SVGAGI. This CDR3 has 15 residues. Deletions cut 0 bases from V and 2 bases from J, with 8 bases between. CDR3 amino acids: CASSYSYGPYNEQFF. CDR3 bases: TGTGCCAGCAGTTACTCGTACGGGCCCTACAATGAGCAGTTCTTC.